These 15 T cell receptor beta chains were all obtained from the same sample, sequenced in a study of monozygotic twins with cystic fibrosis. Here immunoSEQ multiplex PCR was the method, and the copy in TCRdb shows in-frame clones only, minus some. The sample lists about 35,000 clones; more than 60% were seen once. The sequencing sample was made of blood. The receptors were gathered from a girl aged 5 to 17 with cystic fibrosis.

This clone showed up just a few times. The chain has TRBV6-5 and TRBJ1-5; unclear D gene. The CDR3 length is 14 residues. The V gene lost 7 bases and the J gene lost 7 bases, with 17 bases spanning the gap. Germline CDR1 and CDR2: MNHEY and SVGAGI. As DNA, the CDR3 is TGTGCCAGCAATGCCCGACCCACCGCGCAGCCCCAGCATTTT. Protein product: CASNARPTAQPQHF.

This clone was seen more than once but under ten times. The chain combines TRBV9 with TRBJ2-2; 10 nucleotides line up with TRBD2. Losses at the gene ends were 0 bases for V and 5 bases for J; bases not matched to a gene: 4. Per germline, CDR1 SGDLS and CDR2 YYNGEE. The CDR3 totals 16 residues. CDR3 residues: CASSVVGAGGTGELFF. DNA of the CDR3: TGTGCCAGCAGCGTAGTCGGAGCGGGAGGGACCGGGGAGCTGTTTTTT. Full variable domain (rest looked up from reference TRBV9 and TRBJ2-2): DSGVTQTPKHLITATGQRVTLRCSPRSGDLSVYWYQQSLDQGLQFLIQYYNGEERAKGNILERFSAQQFPDLHSELNLSSLELGDSALYFCASSVVGAGGTGELFFGEGSRLTVL.

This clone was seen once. CDR3 residues: CASSAGRDTKNIQYF. CDR3 nucleotides: TGTGCCAGCAGCGCCGGCCGGGACACAAAAAACATTCAGTACTTC. The chain employs TRBV9 and TRBJ2-4; the D gene is possibly TRBD1 (6 bases). Deletions cut 3 bases from V and 4 bases from J, with 14 bases between. The germline V gene has CDR1 SGDLS and CDR2 YYNGEE. The length of the CDR3 is 15 residues.

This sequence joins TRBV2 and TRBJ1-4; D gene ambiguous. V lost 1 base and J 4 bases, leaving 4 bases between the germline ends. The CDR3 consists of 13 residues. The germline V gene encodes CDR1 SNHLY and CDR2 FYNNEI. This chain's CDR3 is CASSEGSNEKLFF. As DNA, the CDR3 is TGTGCCAGCAGTGAAGGCAGTAATGAAAAACTGTTTTTT.

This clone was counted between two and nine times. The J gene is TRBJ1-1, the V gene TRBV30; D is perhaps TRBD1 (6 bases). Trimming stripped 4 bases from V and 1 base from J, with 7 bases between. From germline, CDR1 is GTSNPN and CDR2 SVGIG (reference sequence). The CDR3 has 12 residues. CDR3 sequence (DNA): TGTGCCTGGACACAGGGGAACACTGAAGCTTTCTTT. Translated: CAWTQGNTEAFF. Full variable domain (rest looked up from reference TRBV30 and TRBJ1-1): SQTIHQWPATLVQPVGSPLSLECTVEGTSNPNLYWYRQAAGRGLQLLFYSVGIGQISSEVPQNLSASRPQDRQFILSSKKLLLSDSGFYLCAWTQGNTEAFFGQGTRLTVV.

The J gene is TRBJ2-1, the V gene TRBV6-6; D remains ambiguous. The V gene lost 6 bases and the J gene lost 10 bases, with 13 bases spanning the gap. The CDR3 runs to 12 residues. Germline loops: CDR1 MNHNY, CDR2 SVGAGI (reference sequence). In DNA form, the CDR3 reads TGTGCCAGCAGCCTCCGGTTCCCCGAGCAGTTCTTC. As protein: CASSLRFPEQFF.

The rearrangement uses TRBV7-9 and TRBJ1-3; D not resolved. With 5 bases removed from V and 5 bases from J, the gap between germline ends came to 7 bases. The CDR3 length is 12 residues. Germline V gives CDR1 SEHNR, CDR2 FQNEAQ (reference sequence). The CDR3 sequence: CASSPLRNTIYF. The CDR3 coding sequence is TGTGCCAGCAGCCCACTGCGAAACACCATATATTTT.

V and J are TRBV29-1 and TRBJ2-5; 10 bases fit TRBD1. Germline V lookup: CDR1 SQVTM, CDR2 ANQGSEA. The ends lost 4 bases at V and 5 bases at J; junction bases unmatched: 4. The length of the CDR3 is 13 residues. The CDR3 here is CSVVGTGVETQYF. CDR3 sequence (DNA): TGCAGCGTTGTGGGGACAGGGGTTGAGACCCAGTACTTC. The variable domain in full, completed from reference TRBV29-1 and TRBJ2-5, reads SAVISQKPSRDICQRGTSLTIQCQVDSQVTMMFWYRQQPGQSLTLIATANQGSEATYESGFVIDKFPISRPNLTFSTLTVSNMSPEDSSIYLCSVVGTGVETQYFGPGTRLLVL.

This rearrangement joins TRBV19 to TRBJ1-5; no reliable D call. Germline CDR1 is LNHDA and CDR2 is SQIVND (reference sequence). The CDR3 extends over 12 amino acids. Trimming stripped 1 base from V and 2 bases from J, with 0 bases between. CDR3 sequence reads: CASSIGNQPQHF. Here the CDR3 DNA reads TGTGCCAGTAGTATAGGCAATCAGCCCCAGCATTTT.

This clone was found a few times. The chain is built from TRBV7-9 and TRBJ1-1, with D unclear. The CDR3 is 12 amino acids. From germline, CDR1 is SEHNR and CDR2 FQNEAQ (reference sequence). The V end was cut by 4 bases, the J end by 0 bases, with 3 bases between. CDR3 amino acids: CASSSVNTEAFF. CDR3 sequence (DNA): TGTGCCAGCAGCTCGGTGAACACTGAAGCTTTCTTT.

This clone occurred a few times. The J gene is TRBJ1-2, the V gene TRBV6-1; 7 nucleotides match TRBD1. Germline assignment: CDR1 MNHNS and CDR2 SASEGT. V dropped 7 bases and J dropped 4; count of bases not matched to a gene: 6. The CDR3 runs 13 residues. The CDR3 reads CASNQGGGYGYTF. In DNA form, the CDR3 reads TGTGCCAGCAATCAAGGGGGCGGCTATGGCTACACCTTC.

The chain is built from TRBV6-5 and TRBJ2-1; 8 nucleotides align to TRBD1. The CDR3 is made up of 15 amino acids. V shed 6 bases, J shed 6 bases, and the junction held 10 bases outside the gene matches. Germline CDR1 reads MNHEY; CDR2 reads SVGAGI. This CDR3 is CASSPDRAVGNEQFF. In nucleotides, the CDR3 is TGTGCCAGCAGCCCGGACAGGGCGGTCGGCAATGAGCAGTTCTTC.

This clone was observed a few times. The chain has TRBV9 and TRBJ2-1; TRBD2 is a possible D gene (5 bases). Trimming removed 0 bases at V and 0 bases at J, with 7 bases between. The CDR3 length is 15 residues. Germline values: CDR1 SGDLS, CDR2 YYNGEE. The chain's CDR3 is CASSVGTSSYNEQFF. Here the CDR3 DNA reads TGTGCCAGCAGCGTAGGTACTAGCTCCTACAATGAGCAGTTCTTC.

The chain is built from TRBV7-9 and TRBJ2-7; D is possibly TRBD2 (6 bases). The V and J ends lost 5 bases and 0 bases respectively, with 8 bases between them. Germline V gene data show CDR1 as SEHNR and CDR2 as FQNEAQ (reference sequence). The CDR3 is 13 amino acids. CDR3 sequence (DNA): TGTGCCAGCAGCGACGGGAGCTCCTACGAGCAGTACGTC. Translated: CASSDGSSYEQYV.

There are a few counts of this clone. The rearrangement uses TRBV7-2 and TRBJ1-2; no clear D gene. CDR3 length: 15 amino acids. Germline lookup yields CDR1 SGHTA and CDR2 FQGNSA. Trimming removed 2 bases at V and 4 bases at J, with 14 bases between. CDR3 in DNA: TGTGCCAGCAGCTTAAGTATCCGGGTTGGCTATGGCTACACCTTC. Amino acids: CASSLSIRVGYGYTF.